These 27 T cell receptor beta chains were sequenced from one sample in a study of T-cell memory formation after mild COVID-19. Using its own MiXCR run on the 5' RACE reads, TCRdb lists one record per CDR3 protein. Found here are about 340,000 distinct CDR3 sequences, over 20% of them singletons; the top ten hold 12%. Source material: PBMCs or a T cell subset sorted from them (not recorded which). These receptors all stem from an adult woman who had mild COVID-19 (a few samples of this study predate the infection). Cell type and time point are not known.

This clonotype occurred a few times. The CDR3 region has the DNA TGTGCCAGCAGCCAGGCTAGCGGGAGGAGTATGTTCTTC. Amino acid sequence: CASSQASGRSMFF. V gene TRBV4-2 combines with J gene TRBJ2-1; 11 nucleotides agree with TRBD2. CDR3 length equals 13 residues. CDR1 and CDR2 from the germline V gene are LGHNA and YNFKEQ. Unmatched junction bases numbered 7, after V lost 3 bases and J lost 15 bases.

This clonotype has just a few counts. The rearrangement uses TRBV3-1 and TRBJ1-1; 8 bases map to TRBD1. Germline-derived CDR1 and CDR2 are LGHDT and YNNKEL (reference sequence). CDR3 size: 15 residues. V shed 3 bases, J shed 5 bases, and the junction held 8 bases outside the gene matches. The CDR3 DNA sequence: TGTGCCAGCAGCCAGCCCCGACAGGGGAGGACTGAAGCTTTCTTT. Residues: CASSQPRQGRTEAFF.

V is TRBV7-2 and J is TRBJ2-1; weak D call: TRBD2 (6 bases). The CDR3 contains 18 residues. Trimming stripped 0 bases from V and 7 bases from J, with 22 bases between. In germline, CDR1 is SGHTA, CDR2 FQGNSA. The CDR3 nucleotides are TGTGCCAGCAGCTTAGCGGGCGGGGCCCGAGGGATCTGGAATGAGCAGTTCTTC. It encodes CASSLAGGARGIWNEQFF.

The CDR3 DNA reads as TGTGCCACCAGTAACCTAGCGGGAGGGCCGGAAACCTACGAGCAGTACTTC. It specifies CATSNLAGGPETYEQYF. This chain links TRBV15 with TRBJ2-7; 12 bases line up with TRBD2. Germline-derived CDR1 and CDR2 are LNHNV and YYDKDF (reference sequence). Trimming cost V 6 bases and J 2 bases; bases outside gene matches: 11. This CDR3 has 17 residues. Based on the CDR3 plus reference TRBV15 and TRBJ2-7, the full variable domain is DAMVIQNPRYQVTQFGKPVTLSCSQTLNHNVMYWYQQKSSQAPKLLFHYYDKDFNNEADTPDNFQSRRPNTSFCFLDIRSPGLGDTAMYLCATSNLAGGPETYEQYFGPGTRLTVT.

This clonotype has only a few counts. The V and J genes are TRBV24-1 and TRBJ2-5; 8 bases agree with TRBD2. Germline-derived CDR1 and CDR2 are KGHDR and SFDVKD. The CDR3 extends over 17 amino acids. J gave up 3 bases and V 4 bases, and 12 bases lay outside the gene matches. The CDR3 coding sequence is TGTGCCACCAGTGACCCGAAGGCCGGACTAGCCGAAGAGACCCAGTACTTC. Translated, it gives CATSDPKAGLAEETQYF.

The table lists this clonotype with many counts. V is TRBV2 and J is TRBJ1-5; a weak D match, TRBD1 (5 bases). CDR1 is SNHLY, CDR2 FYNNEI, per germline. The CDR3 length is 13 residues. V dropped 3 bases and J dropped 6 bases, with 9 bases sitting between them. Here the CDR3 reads CASSDQGVQPQHF. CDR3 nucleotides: TGTGCCAGCAGTGATCAGGGAGTTCAGCCCCAGCATTTT.

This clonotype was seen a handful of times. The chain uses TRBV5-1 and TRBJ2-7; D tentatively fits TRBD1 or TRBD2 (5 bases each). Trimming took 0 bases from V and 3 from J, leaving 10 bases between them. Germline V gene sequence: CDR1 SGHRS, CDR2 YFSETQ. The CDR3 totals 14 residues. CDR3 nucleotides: TGCGCCAGCAGCTTGGCGGGGACCTACTACGAGCAGTACTTC. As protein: CASSLAGTYYEQYF.

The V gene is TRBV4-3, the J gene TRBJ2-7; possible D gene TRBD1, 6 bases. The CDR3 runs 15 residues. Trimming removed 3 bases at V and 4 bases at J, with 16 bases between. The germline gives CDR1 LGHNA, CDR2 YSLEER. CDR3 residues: CASSHDPGHPYEQYF. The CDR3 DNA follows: TGCGCCAGCAGCCACGATCCGGGACACCCTTACGAGCAGTACTTC.

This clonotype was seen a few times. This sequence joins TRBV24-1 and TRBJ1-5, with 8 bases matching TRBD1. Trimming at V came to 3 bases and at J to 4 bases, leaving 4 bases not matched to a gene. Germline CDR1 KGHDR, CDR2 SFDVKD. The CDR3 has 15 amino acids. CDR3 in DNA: TGTGCCACCAGTGATCACAGGGGGGTGAATCAGCCCCAGCATTTT. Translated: CATSDHRGVNQPQHF.

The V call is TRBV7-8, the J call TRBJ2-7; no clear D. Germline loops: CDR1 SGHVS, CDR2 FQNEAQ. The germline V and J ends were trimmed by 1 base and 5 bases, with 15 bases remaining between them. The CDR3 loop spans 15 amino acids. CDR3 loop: CASSLGVEGSDEQYF. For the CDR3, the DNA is TGTGCCAGCAGCTTAGGGGTCGAAGGATCCGACGAGCAGTACTTC.

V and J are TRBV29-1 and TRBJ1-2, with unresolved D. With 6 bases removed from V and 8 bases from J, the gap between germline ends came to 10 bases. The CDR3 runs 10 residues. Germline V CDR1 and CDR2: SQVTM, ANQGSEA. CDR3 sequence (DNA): TGCAGCGTCCACGAGATGGGCTACACCTTC. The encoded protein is CSVHEMGYTF.

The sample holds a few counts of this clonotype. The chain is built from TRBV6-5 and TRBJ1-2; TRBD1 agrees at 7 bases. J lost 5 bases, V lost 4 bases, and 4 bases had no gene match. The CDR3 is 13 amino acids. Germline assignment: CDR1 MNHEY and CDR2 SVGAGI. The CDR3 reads CASSFKQGYGYTF. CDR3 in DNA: TGTGCCAGCAGTTTTAAACAGGGGTATGGCTACACCTTC.

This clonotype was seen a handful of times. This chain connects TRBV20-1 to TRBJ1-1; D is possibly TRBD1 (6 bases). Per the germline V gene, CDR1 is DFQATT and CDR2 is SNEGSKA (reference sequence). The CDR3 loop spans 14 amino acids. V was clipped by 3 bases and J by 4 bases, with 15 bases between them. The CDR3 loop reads CSASYREVGTEAFF. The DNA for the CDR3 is TGCAGTGCTAGCTACAGGGAGGTTGGCACTGAAGCTTTCTTT.

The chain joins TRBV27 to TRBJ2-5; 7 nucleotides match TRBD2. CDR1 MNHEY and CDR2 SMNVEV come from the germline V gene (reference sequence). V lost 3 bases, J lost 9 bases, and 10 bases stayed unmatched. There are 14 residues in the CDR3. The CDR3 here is CASSFAHGGGPQYF. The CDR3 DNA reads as TGTGCCAGCAGTTTCGCCCACGGCGGGGGTCCCCAGTACTTC.

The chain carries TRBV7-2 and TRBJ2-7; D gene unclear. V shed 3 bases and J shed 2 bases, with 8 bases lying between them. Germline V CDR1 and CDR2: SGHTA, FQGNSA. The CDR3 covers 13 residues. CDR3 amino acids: CASSLGFPYEQYF. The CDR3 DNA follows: TGTGCCAGCAGCTTGGGGTTTCCCTACGAGCAGTACTTC.

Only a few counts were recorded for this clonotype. The DNA of the CDR3 is TGTGCCAGCAGTGAAGTTAGCTTAGGCTACACCTTC. It codes for CASSEVSLGYTF. The chain links TRBV6-1 to TRBJ1-2; no clear D. Per germline, CDR1 MNHNS and CDR2 SASEGT. This CDR3 has 12 residues. V lost 1 base and J lost 8, with 8 bases in between.

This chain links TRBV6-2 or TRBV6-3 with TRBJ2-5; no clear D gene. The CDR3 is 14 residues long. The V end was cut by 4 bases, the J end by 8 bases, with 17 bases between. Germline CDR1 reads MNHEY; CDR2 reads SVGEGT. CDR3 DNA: TGTGCCAGCAGTTCGGACCCCGTCGTGGTAACCCAGTACTTC. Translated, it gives CASSSDPVVVTQYF.

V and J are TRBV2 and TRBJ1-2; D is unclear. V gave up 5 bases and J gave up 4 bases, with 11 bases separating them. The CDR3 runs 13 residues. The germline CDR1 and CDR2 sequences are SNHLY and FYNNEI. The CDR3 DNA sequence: TGTGCCAGCAGTTTGGCGGTTATCTATGGCTACACCTTC. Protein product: CASSLAVIYGYTF.

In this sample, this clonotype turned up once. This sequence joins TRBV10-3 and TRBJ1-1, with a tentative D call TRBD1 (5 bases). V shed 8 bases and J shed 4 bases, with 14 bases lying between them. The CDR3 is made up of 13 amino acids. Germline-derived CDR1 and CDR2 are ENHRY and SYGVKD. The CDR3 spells CAIWRAGGTEAFF. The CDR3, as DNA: TGTGCCATCTGGCGCGCTGGGGGCACTGAAGCTTTCTTT.

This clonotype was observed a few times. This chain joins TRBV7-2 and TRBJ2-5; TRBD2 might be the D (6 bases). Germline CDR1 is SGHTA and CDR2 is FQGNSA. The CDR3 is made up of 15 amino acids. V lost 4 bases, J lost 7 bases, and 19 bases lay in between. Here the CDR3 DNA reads TGTGCCAGCAGCTCCGACATGAACCGAGCGGGGACCCAGTACTTC. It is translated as CASSSDMNRAGTQYF.

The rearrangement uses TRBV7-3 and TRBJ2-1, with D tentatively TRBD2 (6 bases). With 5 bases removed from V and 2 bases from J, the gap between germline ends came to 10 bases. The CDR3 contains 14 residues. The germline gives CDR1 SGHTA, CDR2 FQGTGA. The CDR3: CASSPSGAYNEQFF. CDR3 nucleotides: TGTGCCAGCAGCCCCTCGGGGGCCTACAATGAGCAGTTCTTC.

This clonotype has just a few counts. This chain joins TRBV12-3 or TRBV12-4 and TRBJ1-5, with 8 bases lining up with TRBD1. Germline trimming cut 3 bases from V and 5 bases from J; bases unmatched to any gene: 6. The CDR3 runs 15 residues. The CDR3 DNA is TGTGCCAGCAGTTTTGGACAGGGTGACTATCAGCCCCAGCATTTT. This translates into CASSFGQGDYQPQHF.

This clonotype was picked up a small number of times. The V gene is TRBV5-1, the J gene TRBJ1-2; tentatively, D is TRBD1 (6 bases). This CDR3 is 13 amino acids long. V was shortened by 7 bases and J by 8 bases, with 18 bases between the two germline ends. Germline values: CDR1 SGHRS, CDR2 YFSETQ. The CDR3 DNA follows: TGCGCCAGCCGGGAGCAGGGGCCGACGGGCTACACCTTC. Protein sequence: CASREQGPTGYTF. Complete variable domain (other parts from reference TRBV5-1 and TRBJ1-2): KAGVTQTPRYLIKTRGQQVTLSCSPISGHRSVSWYQQTPGQGLQFLFEYFSETQRNKGNFPGRFSGRQFSNSRSEMNVSTLELGDSALYLCASREQGPTGYTFGSGTRLTVV.

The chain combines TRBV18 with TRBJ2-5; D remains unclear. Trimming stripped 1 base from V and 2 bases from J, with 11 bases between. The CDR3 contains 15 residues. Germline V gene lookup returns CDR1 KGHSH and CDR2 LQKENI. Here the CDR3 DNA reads TGTGCCAGCTCACCACTTGGAGCACTACAAGAGACCCAGTACTTC. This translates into CASSPLGALQETQYF.

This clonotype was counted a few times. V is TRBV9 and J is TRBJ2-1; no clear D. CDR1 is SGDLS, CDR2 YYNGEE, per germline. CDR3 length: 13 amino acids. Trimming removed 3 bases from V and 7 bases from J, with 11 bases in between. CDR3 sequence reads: CASSEPLGNEQFF. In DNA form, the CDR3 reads TGTGCCAGCAGCGAGCCCCTCGGGAATGAGCAGTTCTTC.

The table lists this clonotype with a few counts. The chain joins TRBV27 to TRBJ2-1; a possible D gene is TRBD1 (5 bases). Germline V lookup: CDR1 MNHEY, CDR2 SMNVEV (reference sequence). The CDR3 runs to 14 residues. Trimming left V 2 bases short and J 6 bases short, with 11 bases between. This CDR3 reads CASSLQGRGNEQFF. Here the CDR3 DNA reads TGTGCCAGCAGTTTACAGGGAAGGGGCAATGAGCAGTTCTTC.

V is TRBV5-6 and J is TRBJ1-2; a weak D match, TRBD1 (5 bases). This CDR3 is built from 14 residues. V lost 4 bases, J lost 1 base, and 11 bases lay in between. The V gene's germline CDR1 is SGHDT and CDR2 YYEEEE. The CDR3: CASSLPGDNYGYTF. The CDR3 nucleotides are TGTGCCAGCAGCCTGCCGGGGGATAACTATGGCTACACCTTC.